The 11 T cell receptor beta chains presented below share a single source sample, sequenced in a study of T cell changes during pregnancy in multiple sclerosis. Here immunoSEQ multiplex PCR was the method, and the copy in TCRdb shows in-frame clones only, minus some. The table lists more than 65,000 clones, about nine tenths of them singletons. This sample comprised peripheral blood, obtained in the first trimester of pregnancy. Every receptor here comes from a female donor with multiple sclerosis, enrolled in a pregnancy study.

V usage is TRBV7-8 and J usage is TRBJ2-3; tentative D call: TRBD2 (6 bases). The CDR3 spans 20 residues. V was shortened by 1 base and J by 4 bases, with 27 bases between the two germline ends. Germline CDR1 reads SGHVS; CDR2 reads FQNEAQ. Here the CDR3 reads CASSLDSRMAGNTNADTQYF. For the CDR3, the DNA is TGTGCCAGCAGCTTAGACTCCCGAATGGCGGGGAATACTAACGCAGATACGCAGTATTTT.

The chain has TRBV30 and TRBJ1-4; D unclear. Germline CDR1 and CDR2: GTSNPN and SVGIG (reference sequence). CDR3 length: 11 amino acids. Trimming shortened V by 8 bases and J by 2 bases, and 6 bases separated the two germline ends. This CDR3 is CAGQTNEKLFF. DNA of the CDR3: TGTGCCGGGCAGACTAATGAAAAACTGTTTTTT.

The V and J genes are TRBV7-8 and TRBJ2-5; 15 bases agree with TRBD2. The CDR3 runs to 17 residues. The V gene end was trimmed by 5 bases and the J gene end by 5 bases; junction bases not matched to a gene: 9. Germline V gene data show CDR1 as SGHVS and CDR2 as FQNEAQ. CDR3 protein: CASSNGLAGGPGETQYF. In DNA form, the CDR3 reads TGTGCCAGCAGCAACGGACTAGCGGGGGGGCCCGGGGAGACCCAGTACTTC.

The chain couples TRBV30 to TRBJ2-5; TRBD2 matches 7 bases. The V segment lost 4 bases and the J segment 11 bases; nucleotides outside the gene matches: 10. Germline CDR1 reads GTSNPN; CDR2 reads SVGIG (reference sequence). The CDR3 contains 12 residues. The DNA for the CDR3 is TGTGCCTGGACTACGGGGGAGGGCCCTCAGTACTTC. This codes for CAWTTGEGPQYF.

The chain has TRBV5-1 and TRBJ2-1; 8 nucleotides line up with TRBD1. CDR1 SGHRS and CDR2 YFSETQ come from the germline V gene. V lost 4 bases and J lost 7; bases outside the gene matches: 7. The CDR3 runs to 14 residues. The CDR3 DNA reads TGCGCCAGCAGCAGCACAGGGGGACTTAATGAGCAGTTCTTC. This translates into CASSSTGGLNEQFF. Using reference TRBV5-1 and TRBJ2-1 for the parts outside the CDR3, the full variable domain is KAGVTQTPRYLIKTRGQQVTLSCSPISGHRSVSWYQQTPGQGLQFLFEYFSETQRNKGNFPGRFSGRQFSNSRSEMNVSTLELGDSALYLCASSSTGGLNEQFFGPGTRLTVL.

This chain connects TRBV7-8 to TRBJ2-7; perhaps TRBD2 as D (5 bases). The V gene lost 7 bases and the J gene lost 2 bases, with 21 bases spanning the gap. Germline assignment: CDR1 SGHVS and CDR2 FQNEAQ. The length of the CDR3 is 16 residues. CDR3 protein: CASIPRGAYNPYEQYF. As DNA, the CDR3 is TGTGCCAGCATACCCCGGGGAGCCTACAACCCCTACGAGCAGTACTTC. The whole variable domain, remainder taken from reference TRBV7-8 and TRBJ2-7, is GAGVSQSPRYKVAKRGQDVALRCDPISGHVSLFWYQQALGQGPEFLTYFQNEAQLDKSGLPSDRFFAERPEGSVSTLKIQRTQQEDSAVYLCASIPRGAYNPYEQYFGPGTRLTVT.

V gene TRBV27 combines with J gene TRBJ2-3; 10 bases align to TRBD2. Germline V gene data show CDR1 as MNHEY and CDR2 as SMNVEV (reference sequence). After removal of 2 bases from V and 5 bases from J, the junction contained 4 bases not matched to a gene. The CDR3 extends over 15 amino acids. The CDR3 protein is CASSLTAGGRDTQYF. CDR3 coding DNA: TGTGCCAGCAGTTTAACAGCGGGAGGGCGAGATACGCAGTATTTT.

The chain is built from TRBV4-2 and TRBJ2-2; 11 bases align to TRBD2. Germline CDR1 is LGHNA and CDR2 is YNFKEQ. The CDR3 spans 19 residues. V was pared by 4 bases and J by 5 bases, with 15 bases of the junction left unmatched. In DNA, the CDR3 is TGTGCCAGCAGCCCCCGGGGGGTAGCGGGAGGGAGAGTTACCGGGGAGCTGTTTTTT. Amino acid sequence: CASSPRGVAGGRVTGELFF.

The rearrangement joins TRBV7-6 to TRBJ2-5; possibly TRBD1 for D (5 bases). The length of the CDR3 is 13 residues. Trimming took 1 base from V and 5 from J, leaving 8 bases between them. Looked up from germline, CDR1 is SGHVS and CDR2 is FNYEAQ. CDR3 bases: TGTGCCAGCAGCTTAGGATACAGGGAGACCCAGTACTTC. As protein: CASSLGYRETQYF.

The chain has TRBV28 and TRBJ2-7, with 9 bases identical to TRBD2. This CDR3 spans 15 amino acids. Trimming took 5 bases from V and 0 from J; bases not matched to a gene: 5. Germline CDR1 and CDR2: MDHEN and SYDVKM. As DNA, the CDR3 is TGTGCCAGCAGTCCCAGCGGGAGGAGCTCCTACGAGCAGTACTTC. Amino acids: CASSPSGRSSYEQYF.

The chain employs TRBV9 and TRBJ2-5; TRBD2 matches at 14 bases. The CDR3 is made up of 16 amino acids. Losses at the gene ends were 7 bases for V and 1 base for J; bases not matched to a gene: 6. Germline lookup yields CDR1 SGDLS and CDR2 YYNGEE. CDR3: CASGTSGSILQETQYF. CDR3 nucleotides: TGTGCCAGCGGGACTAGCGGGAGTATCCTCCAAGAGACCCAGTACTTC.